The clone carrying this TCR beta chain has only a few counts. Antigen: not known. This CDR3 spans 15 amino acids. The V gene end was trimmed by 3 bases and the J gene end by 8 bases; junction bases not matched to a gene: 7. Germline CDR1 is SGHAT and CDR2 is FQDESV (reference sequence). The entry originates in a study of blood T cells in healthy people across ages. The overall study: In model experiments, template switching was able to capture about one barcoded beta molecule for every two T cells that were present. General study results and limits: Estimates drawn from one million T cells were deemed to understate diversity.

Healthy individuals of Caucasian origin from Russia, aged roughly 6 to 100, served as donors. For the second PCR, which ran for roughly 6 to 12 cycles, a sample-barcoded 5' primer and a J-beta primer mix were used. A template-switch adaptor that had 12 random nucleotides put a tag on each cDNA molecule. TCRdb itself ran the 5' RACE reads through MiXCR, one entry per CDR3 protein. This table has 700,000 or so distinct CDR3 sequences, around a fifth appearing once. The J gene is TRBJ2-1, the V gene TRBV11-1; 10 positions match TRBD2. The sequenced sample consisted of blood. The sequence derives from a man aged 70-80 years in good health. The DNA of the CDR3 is TGTGCCAGCAGCTTGGGTACTAGCGGGGCCCATGAGCAGTTCTTC. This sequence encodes CASSLGTSGAHEQFF.